This T cell receptor (beta chain) comes out of a study of T cells in Graves' hyperthyroidism and ophthalmopathy. Findings and limits, study-wide: Most thyroid clonotypes expanded above 0.001 appeared in blood too.

The germline V gene encodes CDR1 SEHNR and CDR2 FQNEAQ (reference sequence). The V and J ends lost 5 bases and 1 base, in that order; junction bases with no gene match: 5. This CDR3 is 14 amino acids long. Using RNA transcripts as the source, TCR beta CDR3 regions were amplified. A first-round RT-PCR of the TCR CDR3 used the HTBI primer set. TCRdb reanalysed the multiplex PCR reads using MiXCR and keeps one entry per CDR3 protein. The sample records 550,000 to 800,000 distinct CDR3 sequences, about a sixth being singletons. As to this clonotype: Antigen specificity is unknown.

Uncontrolled infections, other autoimmune diseases, pregnancy or lactation led to exclusion of patients. Diagnosing involved the use of clinical symptoms, serum thyroxine and TRAb, thyroid ultrasound and orbital computed tomography. This TCR derives from a man younger than 35 with Graves' hyperthyroidism. V gene TRBV7-9 combines with J gene TRBJ2-7; 7 positions agree with TRBD2. Source material: blood. CDR3 DNA: TGTGCCAGCAGCGGGAGGGTCGTTTCCTACGAGCAGTACTTC. This gives the protein CASSGRVVSYEQYF.